This entry lists 13 T cell receptor beta chains sequenced from one sample in a study of T cell responses to AZD1222 COVID-19 vaccine. Assay: immunoSEQ multiplex PCR; the TCRdb copy retains only in-frame clones and omits some. Altogether about 120,000 clones are present, 70% to 90% being singletons, with the ten largest covering roughly 8.9%. The sample was peripheral blood, taken on day 0 of AZD1222 vaccination. The receptors shown here come from an adult in good health.

The chain couples TRBV7-9 to TRBJ1-1, with 10 bases matching TRBD1. The CDR3 is made up of 14 amino acids. V lost 8 bases to trimming and J lost 6 bases; unmatched junction nucleotides: 9. Germline CDR1 SEHNR, CDR2 FQNEAQ (reference sequence). CDR3 sequence reads: CASGPGQGSSEAFF. The CDR3 region has the DNA TGTGCCAGCGGACCGGGACAGGGGTCCTCTGAAGCTTTCTTT.

Concerning this clone itself: The junction departs from germline at one end; a sequencing error may be responsible. For the CDR3, the DNA is TGTGCTAGCAGCCCGACAGGGGGCAGGGGGGAGACCCAGTACTTC. Its translation: CASSPTGGRGETQYF. The rearrangement uses TRBV7-7 and TRBJ2-5; TRBD1 matches 10 bases. Looked up from germline, CDR1 is SSHAT and CDR2 is FNYEAQ (reference sequence). CDR3 length: 15 amino acids.

The chain has TRBV28 and TRBJ2-7; tentative D call: TRBD2 (7 bases). Trimming removed 7 bases from V and 3 bases from J, with 16 bases in between. CDR1 and CDR2 (germline): MDHEN, SYDVKM. The CDR3 sequence is 14 residues long. CDR3 in amino acids: CASTSGASGYEQYF. The DNA of the CDR3 is TGTGCCAGCACCTCAGGGGCTAGCGGCTACGAGCAGTACTTC.

This chain joins TRBV6-5 and TRBJ1-1; the D gene is possibly TRBD1 (5 bases). The CDR3 sequence is 13 residues long. In germline, CDR1 is MNHEY, CDR2 SVGAGI. The V and J ends lost 6 bases and 4 bases respectively, with 12 bases between them. The CDR3 reads CASRSGGGTEAFF. The CDR3, as DNA: TGTGCCAGCAGATCGGGGGGGGGCACTGAAGCTTTCTTT.

The CDR3 region has the DNA TGCGCCAGCAGTGAGGCCCTAGGACGGGGGGACACAGATACGCAGTATTTT. Translation: CASSEALGRGDTDTQYF. This chain uses TRBV10-1 with TRBJ2-3, with 7 bases fitting TRBD2. This CDR3 has 17 residues. CDR1 is WNHNN, CDR2 SYGVQD, per germline (reference sequence). V trimming: 2 bases; J trimming: 2 bases; junction bases outside the gene matches: 10.

The J gene is TRBJ2-7, the V gene TRBV6-5, with 9 bases lining up with TRBD1. Trimming at V came to 6 bases and at J to 3 bases, leaving 0 bases not matched to a gene. CDR1 and CDR2 from the germline V gene are MNHEY and SVGAGI. The length of the CDR3 is 12 residues. CDR3 in amino acids: CASRDRGYEQYF. DNA for the CDR3: TGTGCCAGCAGGGACAGGGGCTACGAGCAGTACTTC.

V gene TRBV7-9 combines with J gene TRBJ1-3, with 9 bases aligning to TRBD1. V lost 5 bases and J lost 4; bases outside the gene matches: 6. The CDR3 runs 15 residues. Germline CDR1 and CDR2: SEHNR and FQNEAQ (reference sequence). CDR3 in amino acids: CASSRTGGRGNTIYF. In nucleotides, the CDR3 is TGTGCCAGCAGCCGAACAGGGGGCAGAGGAAACACCATATATTTT.

The chain employs TRBV5-6 and TRBJ2-7; weak D call: TRBD2 (6 bases). V was shortened by 4 bases and J by 4 bases, with 9 bases between the two germline ends. Per germline, CDR1 SGHDT and CDR2 YYEEEE. The CDR3 sequence is 12 residues long. The CDR3, as DNA: TGTGCCAGCAGCGCGGGGACTTACGAGCAGTACTTC. Its translation: CASSAGTYEQYF.

CDR3 sequence reads: CSASLTFTDTQYF. The CDR3 DNA follows: TGCAGTGCCAGTCTTACTTTCACAGATACGCAGTATTTT. The rearrangement joins TRBV20-1 to TRBJ2-3; D is undetermined. This CDR3 spans 13 amino acids. Germline V gives CDR1 DFQATT, CDR2 SNEGSKA (reference sequence). V lost 6 bases to trimming and J lost 2 bases, with 12 bases between them.

The chain recombines TRBV19 with TRBJ1-1; D is perhaps TRBD1 (6 bases). Per germline, CDR1 LNHDA and CDR2 SQIVND (reference sequence). V lost 7 bases, J lost 0 bases, and 21 bases lay in between. This CDR3 comprises 17 residues. This CDR3 reads CASTPRGGLAMNTEAFF. The CDR3 region has the DNA TGTGCCAGTACACCCCGGGGGGGGCTAGCCATGAACACTGAAGCTTTCTTT. Full variable domain (rest looked up from reference TRBV19 and TRBJ1-1): DGGITQSPKYLFRKEGQNVTLSCEQNLNHDAMYWYRQDPGQGLRLIYYSQIVNDFQKGDIAEGYSVSREKKESFPLTVTSAQKNPTAFYLCASTPRGGLAMNTEAFFGQGTRLTVV.

The CDR3 nucleotides read TGCGCCAGCAGCGAGGACAGGGGCCACATTCAGTACTTC. This codes for CASSEDRGHIQYF. The rearrangement joins TRBV5-1 to TRBJ2-4; TRBD1 matches 9 bases. Per germline, CDR1 SGHRS and CDR2 YFSETQ. With V trimmed by 4 bases and J by 8 bases, 4 bases remained unmatched. The CDR3 consists of 13 residues.

The CDR3 here is CASSGNSRYGYTF. CDR3 nucleotide sequence: TGCGCCAGCAGTGGGAACAGCCGCTATGGCTACACCTTC. The rearrangement joins TRBV10-2 to TRBJ1-2; D is ambiguous. The germline gives CDR1 WSHSY, CDR2 SAAADI. This CDR3 spans 13 amino acids. Trimming cost V 4 bases and J 4 bases, with 10 bases left between them.

This clone was detected only once. V usage is TRBV5-4 and J usage is TRBJ1-1; no definite D call. Between the trimmed V and J ends, which lost 0 bases and 4 bases, there was a span of 7 bases. The CDR3 covers 13 residues. The germline CDR1 and CDR2 sequences are SGHNT and YYREEE (reference sequence). This chain's CDR3 is CASSLDRLTEAFF. CDR3 coding DNA: TGTGCCAGCAGCTTGGATCGTCTCACTGAAGCTTTCTTT.